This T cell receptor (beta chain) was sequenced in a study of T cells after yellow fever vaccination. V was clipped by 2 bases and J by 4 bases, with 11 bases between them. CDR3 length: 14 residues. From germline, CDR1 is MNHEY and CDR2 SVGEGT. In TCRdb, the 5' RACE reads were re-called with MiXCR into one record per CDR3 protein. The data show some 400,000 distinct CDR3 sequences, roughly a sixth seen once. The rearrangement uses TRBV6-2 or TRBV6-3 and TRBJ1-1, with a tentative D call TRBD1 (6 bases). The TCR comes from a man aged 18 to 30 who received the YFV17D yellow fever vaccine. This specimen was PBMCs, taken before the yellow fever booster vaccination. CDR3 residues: CASSYTSGATEAFF. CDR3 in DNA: TGTGCCAGCAGTTACACTTCAGGGGCCACTGAAGCTTTCTTT.